The clone carrying this T cell receptor (beta chain) was detected only a few times. The antigen remains unidentified. The data stem from a study of T cell repertoires in cytomegalovirus infection. Background on the study: Carrying CMV and the relevant HLA type showed in public TCR beta signatures. Study observations and caveats: CMV-specific TCR beta clonotypes restricted by HLA-C dominated the ex vivo response. Carriers of CMV plus the relevant HLA were identified by cumulative public TCR beta family frequency.

From the reads, TCRdb called clonotypes with MiXCR, one entry per CDR3 protein. In the table there are roughly 280,000 distinct CDR3 sequences, less than 25% of which are singletons. Per germline, CDR1 MNHEY and CDR2 SMNVEV (reference sequence). Trimming took 8 bases from V and 4 from J, leaving 18 bases between them. This CDR3 comprises 15 residues. The source was cultured PBMCs, collected from culture after CMV antigen stimulation. The chain has TRBV27 and TRBJ2-1; no clear D gene. The sequence derives from a human donor in good health (CMV status not recorded). Some clones in this sample may be carry-over from other donors' samples. CDR3 coding DNA: TGTGCCAGCGGTTCCGGCGGCGGAAGATACAATGAGCAGTTCTTC. Translated, it gives CASGSGGGRYNEQFF.